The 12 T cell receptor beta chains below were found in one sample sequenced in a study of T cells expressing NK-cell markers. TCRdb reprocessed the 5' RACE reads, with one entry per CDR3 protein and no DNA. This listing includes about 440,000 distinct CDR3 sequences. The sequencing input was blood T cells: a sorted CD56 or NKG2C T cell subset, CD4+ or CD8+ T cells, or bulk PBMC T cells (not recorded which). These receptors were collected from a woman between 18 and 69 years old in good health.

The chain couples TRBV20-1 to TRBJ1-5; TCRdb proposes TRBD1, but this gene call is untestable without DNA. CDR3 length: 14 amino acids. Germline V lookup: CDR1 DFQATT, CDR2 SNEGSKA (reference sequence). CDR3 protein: CSARDWGHDQPQHF.

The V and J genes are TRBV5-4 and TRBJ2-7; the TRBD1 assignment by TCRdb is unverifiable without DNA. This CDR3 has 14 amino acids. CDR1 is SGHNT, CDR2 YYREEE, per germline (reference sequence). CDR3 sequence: CASSLLPGDYEQYF.

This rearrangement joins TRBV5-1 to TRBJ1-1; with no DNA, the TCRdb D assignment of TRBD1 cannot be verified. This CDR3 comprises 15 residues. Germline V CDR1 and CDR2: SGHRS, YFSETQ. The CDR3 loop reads CASSLAVGPNTEAFF.

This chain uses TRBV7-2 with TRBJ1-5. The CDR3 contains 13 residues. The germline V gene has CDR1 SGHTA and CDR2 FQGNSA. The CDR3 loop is CASSSYVGQPQHF.

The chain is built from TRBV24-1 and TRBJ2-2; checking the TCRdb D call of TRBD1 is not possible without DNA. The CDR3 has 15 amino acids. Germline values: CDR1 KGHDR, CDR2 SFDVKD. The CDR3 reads CATRPTGSNTGELFF.

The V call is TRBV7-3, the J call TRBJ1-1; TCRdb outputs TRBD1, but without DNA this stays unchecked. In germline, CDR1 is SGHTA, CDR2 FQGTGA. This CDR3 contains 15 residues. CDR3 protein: CASSQNIGGNTEAFF.

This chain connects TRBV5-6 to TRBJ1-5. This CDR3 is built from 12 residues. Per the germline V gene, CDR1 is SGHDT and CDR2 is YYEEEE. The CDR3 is CASSGVGQPQHF.

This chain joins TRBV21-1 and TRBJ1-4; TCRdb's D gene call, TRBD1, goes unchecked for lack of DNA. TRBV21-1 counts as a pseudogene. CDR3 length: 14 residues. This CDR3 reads CASAGGATDEKLFF.

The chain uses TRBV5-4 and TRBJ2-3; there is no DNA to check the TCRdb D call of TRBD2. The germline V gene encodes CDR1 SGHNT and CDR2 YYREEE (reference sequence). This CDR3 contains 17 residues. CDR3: CASSSQIKGLSTDTQYF.

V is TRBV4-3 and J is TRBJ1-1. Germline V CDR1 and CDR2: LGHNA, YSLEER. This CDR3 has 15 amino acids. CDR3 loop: CASSQYLEGNTEAFF.

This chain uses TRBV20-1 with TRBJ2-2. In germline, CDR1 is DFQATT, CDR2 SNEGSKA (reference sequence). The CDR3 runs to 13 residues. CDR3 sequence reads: CSSRIANTGELFF.

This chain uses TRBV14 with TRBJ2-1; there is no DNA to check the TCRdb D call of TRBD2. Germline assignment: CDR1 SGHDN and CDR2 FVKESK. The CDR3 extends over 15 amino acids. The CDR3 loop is CASSLIGLAGVEQFF.